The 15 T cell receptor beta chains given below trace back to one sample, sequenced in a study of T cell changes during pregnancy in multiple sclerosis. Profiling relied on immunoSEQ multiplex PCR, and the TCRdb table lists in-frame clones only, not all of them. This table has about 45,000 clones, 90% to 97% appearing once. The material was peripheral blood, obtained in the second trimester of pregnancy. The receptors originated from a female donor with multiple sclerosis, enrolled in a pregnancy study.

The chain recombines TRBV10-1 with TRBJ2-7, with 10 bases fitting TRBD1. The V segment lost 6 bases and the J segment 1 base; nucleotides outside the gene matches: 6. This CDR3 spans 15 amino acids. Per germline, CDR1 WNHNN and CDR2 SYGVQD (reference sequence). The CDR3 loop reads CASSPGTGDSYEQYF. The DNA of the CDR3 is TGCGCCAGCAGCCCCGGGACAGGGGATTCCTACGAGCAGTACTTC.

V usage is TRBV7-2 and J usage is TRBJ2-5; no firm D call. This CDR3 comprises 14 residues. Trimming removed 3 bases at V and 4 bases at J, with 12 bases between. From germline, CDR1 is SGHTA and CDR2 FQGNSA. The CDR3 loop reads CASSLARSGETQYF. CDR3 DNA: TGTGCCAGCAGCTTGGCCAGGTCAGGAGAGACCCAGTACTTC. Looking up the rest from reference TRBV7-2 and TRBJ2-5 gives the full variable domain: GAGVSQSPSNKVTEKGKDVELRCDPISGHTALYWYRQSLGQGLEFLIYFQGNSAPDKSGLPSDRFSAERTGGSVSTLTIQRTQQEDSAVYLCASSLARSGETQYFGPGTRLLVL.

The CDR3 region is CASSLSRADTEAFF. CDR3 in DNA: TGTGCCAGCTCACTGTCCAGGGCTGACACTGAAGCTTTCTTT. This chain connects TRBV18 to TRBJ1-1; a possible D gene is TRBD1 (5 bases). The CDR3 is made up of 14 amino acids. Trimming cost V 4 bases and J 3 bases, with 12 bases left between them. Germline CDR1 reads KGHSH; CDR2 reads LQKENI.

The CDR3 here is CSVAWDTEAFF. DNA for the CDR3: TGCAGCGTTGCCTGGGACACGGAGGCTTTCTTT. The chain has TRBV29-1 and TRBJ1-1; weak D call: TRBD1 (6 bases). Trimming stripped 4 bases from V and 11 bases from J, with 14 bases between. Germline lookup yields CDR1 SQVTM and CDR2 ANQGSEA. The CDR3 is 11 amino acids.

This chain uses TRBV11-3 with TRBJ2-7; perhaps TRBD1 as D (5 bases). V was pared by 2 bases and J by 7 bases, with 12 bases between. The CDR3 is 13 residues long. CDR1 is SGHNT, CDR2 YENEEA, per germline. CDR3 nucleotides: TGTGCCAGCAGCTTATCCCTTGCAGGGGAGCAGTACTTC. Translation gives CASSLSLAGEQYF.

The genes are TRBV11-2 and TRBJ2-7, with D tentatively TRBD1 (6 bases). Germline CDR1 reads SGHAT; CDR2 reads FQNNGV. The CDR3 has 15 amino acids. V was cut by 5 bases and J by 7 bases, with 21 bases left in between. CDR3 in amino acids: CASSPLRDNIGEQYF. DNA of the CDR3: TGTGCCAGCAGCCCGCTGAGGGACAATATTGGAGAGCAGTACTTC.

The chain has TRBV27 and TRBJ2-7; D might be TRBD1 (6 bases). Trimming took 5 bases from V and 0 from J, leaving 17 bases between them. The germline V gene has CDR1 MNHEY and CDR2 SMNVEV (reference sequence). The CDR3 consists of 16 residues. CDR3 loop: CASSPTTDSFSYEQYF. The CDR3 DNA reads TGTGCCAGCAGTCCCACCACGGACAGCTTCTCCTACGAGCAGTACTTC.

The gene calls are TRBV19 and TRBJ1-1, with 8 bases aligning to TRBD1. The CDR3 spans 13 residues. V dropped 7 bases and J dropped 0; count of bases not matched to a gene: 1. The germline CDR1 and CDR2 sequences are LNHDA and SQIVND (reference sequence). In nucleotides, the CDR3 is TGTGCCAGTACGACAGGGGTGAACACTGAAGCTTTCTTT. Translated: CASTTGVNTEAFF.

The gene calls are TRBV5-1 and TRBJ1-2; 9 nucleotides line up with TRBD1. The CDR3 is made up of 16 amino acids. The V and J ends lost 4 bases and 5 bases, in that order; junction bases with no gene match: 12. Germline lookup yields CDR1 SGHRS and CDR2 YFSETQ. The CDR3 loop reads CASSVGTGRRGYGYTF. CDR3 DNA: TGCGCCAGCAGCGTAGGGACAGGGAGGAGGGGATATGGCTACACCTTC.

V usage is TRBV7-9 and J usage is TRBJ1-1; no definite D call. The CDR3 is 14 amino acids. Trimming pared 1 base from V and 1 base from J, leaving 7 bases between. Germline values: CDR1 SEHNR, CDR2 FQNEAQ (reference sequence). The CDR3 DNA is TGTGCCAGCAGCTTAGGAGGCGGGAACACTGAAGCTTTCTTT. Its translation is CASSLGGGNTEAFF.

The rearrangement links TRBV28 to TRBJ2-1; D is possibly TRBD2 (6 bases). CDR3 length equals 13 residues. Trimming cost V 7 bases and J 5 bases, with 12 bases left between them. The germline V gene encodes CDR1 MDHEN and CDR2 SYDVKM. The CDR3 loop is CASNWRDHNEQFF. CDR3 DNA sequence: TGTGCCAGCAACTGGAGGGACCACAATGAGCAGTTCTTC.

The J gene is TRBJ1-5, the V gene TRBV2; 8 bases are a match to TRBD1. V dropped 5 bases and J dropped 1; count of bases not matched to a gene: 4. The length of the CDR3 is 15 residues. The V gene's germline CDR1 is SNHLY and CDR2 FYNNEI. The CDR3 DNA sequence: TGTGCCAGCAGTCTTAGGACAGGGAGCAATCAGCCCCAGCATTTT. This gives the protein CASSLRTGSNQPQHF.

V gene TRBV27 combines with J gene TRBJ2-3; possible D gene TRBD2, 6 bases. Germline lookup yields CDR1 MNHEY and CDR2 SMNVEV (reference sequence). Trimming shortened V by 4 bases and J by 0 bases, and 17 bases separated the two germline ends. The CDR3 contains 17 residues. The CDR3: CASSSLQAGISTDTQYF. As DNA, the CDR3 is TGTGCCAGCAGTTCCCTCCAGGCGGGGATTAGCACAGATACGCAGTATTTT.

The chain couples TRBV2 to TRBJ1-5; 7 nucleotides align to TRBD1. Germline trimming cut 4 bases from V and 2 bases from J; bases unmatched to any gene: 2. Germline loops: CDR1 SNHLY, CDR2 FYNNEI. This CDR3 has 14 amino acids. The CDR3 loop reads CASSAGQGNQPQHF. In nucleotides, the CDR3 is TGTGCCAGCAGTGCAGGACAGGGCAATCAGCCCCAGCATTTT.

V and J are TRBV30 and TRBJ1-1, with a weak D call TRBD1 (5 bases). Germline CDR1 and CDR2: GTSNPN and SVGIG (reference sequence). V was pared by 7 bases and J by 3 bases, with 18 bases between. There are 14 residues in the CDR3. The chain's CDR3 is CAYARDPGDTEAFF. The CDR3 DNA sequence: TGTGCCTACGCTAGGGACCCGGGGGACACTGAAGCTTTCTTT.